The clone carrying this T cell receptor beta chain ranks as medium-sized. What it recognizes is unknown. Germline CDR1 SGDLS, CDR2 YYNGEE. The CDR3 runs to 14 residues. V was cut by 4 bases and J by 8 bases, with 18 bases left in between. The data are from a study of chemoradiotherapy in HPV16-positive cancers. Method: immunoSEQ multiplex PCR; TCRdb's copy keeps in-frame clones and lacks some. The sample includes 17,000 or so clones, nearly 70% of them seen just once. Points from the study as a whole: Candidate HPV-specific clones and E7-related TCR motifs grew in tumor during treatment.

The chain couples TRBV9 to TRBJ1-2; D is undetermined. This TCR came from a human donor with HPV-associated anogenital cancer. Material: tumor tissue, obtained from a patient who underwent chemoradiotherapy. CDR3: CASSPTLQEWGYTF. CDR3 coding DNA: TGTGCCAGCAGCCCGACGCTTCAGGAGTGGGGCTACACCTTC.